The 12 T cell receptor beta chains in this list originate from one sample, sequenced in a study of radiation and T cells in renal cell carcinoma (dated by TCRdb to the early 2020s). Per the publication, the time point label means: blood 2 weeks post-SBRT. The treatment or condition label on this specimen signifies: 15 Gy SBRT to primary tumor, nephrectomy 4 weeks later. Libraries were made using the immunoSEQ multiplex PCR assay. TCRdb re-hosts the immuneACCESS table, in-frame sequences only. Its copies lack some clones; in the studies checked, an unresolved V gene accounts for under half of them, and the cause for the rest is not known. The sample records more than 150,000 clones, 87% of which are singletons. The biggest ten clones account for 13% of the sample. The sample here was blood, taken from a patient whose treatment included radiotherapy and nephrectomy. The receptor set was obtained from a woman between 45 and 60 years old with renal cell carcinoma.

The rearrangement links TRBV29-1 to TRBJ2-5; 9 nucleotides line up with TRBD1. The CDR3 totals 16 residues. V was pared by 4 bases and J by 5 bases, with 14 bases of the junction left unmatched. The germline gives CDR1 SQVTM, CDR2 ANQGSEA. Here the CDR3 reads CSVAPYRGQSGETQYF. The CDR3 region has the DNA TGCAGCGTTGCCCCGTACAGGGGGCAGTCTGGGGAGACCCAGTACTTC.

The chain carries TRBV19 and TRBJ2-3; TRBD2 aligns across 7 bases. The germline V gene encodes CDR1 LNHDA and CDR2 SQIVND (reference sequence). This CDR3 contains 11 residues. The V and J ends lost 6 bases and 6 bases, in that order; junction bases with no gene match: 0. The CDR3 is CASRGGDTQYF. CDR3 nucleotide sequence: TGTGCCAGTAGGGGAGGGGATACGCAGTATTTT.

V gene TRBV5-1 combines with J gene TRBJ2-1, with TRBD2 matching over 15 bases. The CDR3 runs to 18 residues. J was trimmed by 8 bases and V by 3 bases; bases with no gene match: 12. Germline values: CDR1 SGHRS, CDR2 YFSETQ. CDR3 bases: TGCGCCAGCAGCTCGGGACTAGCGGGGGGCTATGGTTCCGATGAGCAGTTCTTC. Protein: CASSSGLAGGYGSDEQFF. The full variable domain, with the rest looked up from reference TRBV5-1 and TRBJ2-1, is KAGVTQTPRYLIKTRGQQVTLSCSPISGHRSVSWYQQTPGQGLQFLFEYFSETQRNKGNFPGRFSGRQFSNSRSEMNVSTLELGDSALYLCASSSGLAGGYGSDEQFFGPGTRLTVL.

V is TRBV13 and J is TRBJ1-3; 7 bases line up with TRBD1. The V gene's germline CDR1 is PRHDT and CDR2 FYEKMQ (reference sequence). The CDR3 is 16 residues long. V lost 5 bases, J lost 7 bases, and 14 bases stayed unmatched. CDR3 residues: CASSRLGGTARNTIYF. The DNA of the CDR3 is TGTGCCAGCAGCCGCCTCGGGGGGACAGCCCGCAACACCATATATTTT.

This clone was recorded only once. The rearrangement links TRBV7-2 to TRBJ1-1, with TRBD1 matching over 9 bases. Germline values: CDR1 SGHTA, CDR2 FQGNSA. The V gene end was trimmed by 0 bases and the J gene end by 4 bases; junction bases not matched to a gene: 3. The CDR3 has 15 residues. CDR3 in amino acids: CASSLALTGGTEAFF. DNA of the CDR3: TGTGCCAGCAGCTTAGCTCTGACAGGGGGCACTGAAGCTTTCTTT.

This chain's CDR3 is CASSGGAATQYF. DNA for the CDR3: TGCGCCAGCAGTGGGGGGGCGGCTACGCAGTATTTT. The rearrangement uses TRBV5-1 and TRBJ2-3; tentative D call: TRBD2 (7 bases). V gave up 5 bases and J gave up 8 bases, with 12 bases separating them. CDR1 is SGHRS and CDR2 is YFSETQ in the germline V gene. This CDR3 contains 12 residues.

The V call is TRBV18, the J call TRBJ2-5; 8 nucleotides line up with TRBD1. CDR1 and CDR2 (germline): KGHSH, LQKENI. After removal of 3 bases from V and 4 bases from J, the junction contained 13 bases not matched to a gene. The CDR3 covers 17 residues. CDR3 in amino acids: CASSPGRIGTGVETQYF. Written as DNA, the CDR3 is TGTGCCAGCTCACCCGGGAGAATCGGGACAGGAGTAGAGACCCAGTACTTC.

The V call is TRBV6-6, the J call TRBJ2-7; 7 nucleotides line up with TRBD1. J gave up 0 bases and V 5 bases, and 4 bases lay outside the gene matches. The CDR3 is made up of 14 amino acids. The germline V gene has CDR1 MNHNY and CDR2 SVGAGI (reference sequence). As DNA, the CDR3 is TGTGCCAGCAGTACGACAGGGAACTCCTACGAGCAGTACTTC. This sequence encodes CASSTTGNSYEQYF.

The chain links TRBV4-2 to TRBJ1-5; no firm D call. Trimming removed 0 bases at V and 6 bases at J, with 6 bases between. Germline CDR1 reads LGHNA; CDR2 reads YNFKEQ. The CDR3 is 13 amino acids. CDR3 amino acids: CASSQDGSQPQHF. CDR3 sequence (DNA): TGTGCCAGCAGCCAAGACGGGTCTCAGCCCCAGCATTTT.

The chain combines TRBV5-1 with TRBJ2-7, with TRBD1 as a possible D gene (6 bases). The germline V and J ends were trimmed by 2 bases and 2 bases, with 14 bases remaining between them. Germline V gene data show CDR1 as SGHRS and CDR2 as YFSETQ. This CDR3 has 15 amino acids. In nucleotides, the CDR3 is TGCGCCAGCAGCTTTTGGACAGACTCCCCCTACGAGCAGTACTTC. Encoded protein: CASSFWTDSPYEQYF. Based on the CDR3 plus reference TRBV5-1 and TRBJ2-7, the full variable domain is KAGVTQTPRYLIKTRGQQVTLSCSPISGHRSVSWYQQTPGQGLQFLFEYFSETQRNKGNFPGRFSGRQFSNSRSEMNVSTLELGDSALYLCASSFWTDSPYEQYFGPGTRLTVT.

The chain's CDR3 is CASSPQGENTEAFF. CDR3 DNA: TGTGCCAGCAGCCCACAGGGGGAGAACACTGAAGCTTTCTTT. The chain joins TRBV14 to TRBJ1-1; 8 bases match TRBD1. This CDR3 comprises 14 residues. The junction had 2 bases not matched to a gene; V was cut back by 4 bases and J by 1 base. CDR1 SGHDN and CDR2 FVKESK come from the germline V gene.

The V and J genes are TRBV30 and TRBJ2-1; D remains ambiguous. CDR1 is GTSNPN and CDR2 is SVGIG in the germline V gene (reference sequence). This CDR3 is built from 11 residues. The CDR3 here is CDPPLGDEQFF. CDR3 bases: TGTGACCCCCCGTTGGGCGATGAGCAGTTCTTC.